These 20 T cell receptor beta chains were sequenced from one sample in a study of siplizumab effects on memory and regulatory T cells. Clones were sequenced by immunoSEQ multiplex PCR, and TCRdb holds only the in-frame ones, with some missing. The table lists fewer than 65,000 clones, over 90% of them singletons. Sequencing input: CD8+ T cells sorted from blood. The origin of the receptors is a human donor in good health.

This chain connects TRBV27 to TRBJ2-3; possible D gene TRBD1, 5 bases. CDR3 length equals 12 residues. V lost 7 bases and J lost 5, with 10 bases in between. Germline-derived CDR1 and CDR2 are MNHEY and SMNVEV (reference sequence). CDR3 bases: TGTGCCAGCACCAACAGGAGAGATACGCAGTATTTT. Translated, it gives CASTNRRDTQYF.

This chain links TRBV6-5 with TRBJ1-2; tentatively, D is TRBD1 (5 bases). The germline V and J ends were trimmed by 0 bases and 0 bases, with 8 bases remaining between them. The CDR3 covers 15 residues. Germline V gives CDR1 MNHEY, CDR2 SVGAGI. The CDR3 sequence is CASSYSVRANYGYTF. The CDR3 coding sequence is TGTGCCAGCAGTTACTCGGTCAGGGCTAACTATGGCTACACCTTC.

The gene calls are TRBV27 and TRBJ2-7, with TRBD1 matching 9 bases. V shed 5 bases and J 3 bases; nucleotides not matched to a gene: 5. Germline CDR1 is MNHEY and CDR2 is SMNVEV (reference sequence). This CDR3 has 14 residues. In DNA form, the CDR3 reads TGTGCCAGCAGTCCGCAGACAGGGGGCTACGAGCAGTACTTC. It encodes CASSPQTGGYEQYF.

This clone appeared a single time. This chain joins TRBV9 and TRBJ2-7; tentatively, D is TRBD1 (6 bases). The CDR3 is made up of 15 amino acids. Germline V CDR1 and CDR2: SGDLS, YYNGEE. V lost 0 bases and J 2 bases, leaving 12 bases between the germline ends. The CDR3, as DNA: TGTGCCAGCAGCGTAGGGACAGCCGGCACCTACGAGCAGTACTTC. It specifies CASSVGTAGTYEQYF.

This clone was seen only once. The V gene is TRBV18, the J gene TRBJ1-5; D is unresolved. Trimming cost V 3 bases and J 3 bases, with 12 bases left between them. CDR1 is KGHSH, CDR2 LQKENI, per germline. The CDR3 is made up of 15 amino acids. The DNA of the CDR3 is TGTGCCAGCTCACCTCGGGCTGCACACAATCAGCCCCAGCATTTT. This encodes CASSPRAAHNQPQHF.

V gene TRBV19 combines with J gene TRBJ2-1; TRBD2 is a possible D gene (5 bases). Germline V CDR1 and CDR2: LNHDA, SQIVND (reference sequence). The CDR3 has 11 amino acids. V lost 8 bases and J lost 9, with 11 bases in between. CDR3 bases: TGTGCCAGTCTGTTGGCGGGTGAGCAGTTCTTC. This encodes CASLLAGEQFF.

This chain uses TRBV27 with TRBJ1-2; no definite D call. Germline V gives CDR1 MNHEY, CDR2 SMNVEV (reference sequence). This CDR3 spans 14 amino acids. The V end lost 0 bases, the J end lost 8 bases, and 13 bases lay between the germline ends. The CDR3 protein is CASSLSGSAIGYTF. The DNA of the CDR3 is TGTGCCAGCAGTTTATCGGGGTCGGCAATCGGCTACACCTTC.

This CDR3 reads CASSVSGGLDIQYF. The CDR3 DNA reads as TGTGCCAGCAGCGTGAGCGGGGGGTTGGACATTCAGTACTTC. The chain is built from TRBV9 and TRBJ2-4; 9 nucleotides agree with TRBD2. Trimming removed 2 bases from V and 8 bases from J; junction bases left unmatched: 5. Germline-derived CDR1 and CDR2 are SGDLS and YYNGEE. The CDR3 spans 14 residues.

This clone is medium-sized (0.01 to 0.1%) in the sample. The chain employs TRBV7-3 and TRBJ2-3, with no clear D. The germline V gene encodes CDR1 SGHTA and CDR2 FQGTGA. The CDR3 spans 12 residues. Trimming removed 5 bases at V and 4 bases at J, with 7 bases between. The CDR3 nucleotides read TGTGCCAGCAGCCCTCAACCAGATACGCAGTATTTT. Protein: CASSPQPDTQYF. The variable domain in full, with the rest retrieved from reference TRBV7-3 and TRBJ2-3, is GAGVSQTPSNKVTEKGKYVELRCDPISGHTALYWYRQSLGQGPEFLIYFQGTGAADDSGLPNDRFFAVRPEGSVSTLKIQRTERGDSAVYLCASSPQPDTQYFGPGTRLTVL.

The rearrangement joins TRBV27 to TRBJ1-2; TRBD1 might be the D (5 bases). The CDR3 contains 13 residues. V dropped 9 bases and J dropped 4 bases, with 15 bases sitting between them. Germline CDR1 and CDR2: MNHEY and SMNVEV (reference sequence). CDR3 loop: CARLWKGSYGYTF. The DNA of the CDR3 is TGTGCCAGGCTTTGGAAGGGGTCCTATGGCTACACCTTC.

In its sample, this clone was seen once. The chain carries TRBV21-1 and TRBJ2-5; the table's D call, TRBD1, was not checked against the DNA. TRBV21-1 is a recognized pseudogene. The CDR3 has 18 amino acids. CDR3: CASSNPHRRLLPGETQYF. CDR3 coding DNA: TGTGCCAGCAGCAATCCGCATCGACGCCTCCTCCCAGGGGAGACCCAGTACTTC.

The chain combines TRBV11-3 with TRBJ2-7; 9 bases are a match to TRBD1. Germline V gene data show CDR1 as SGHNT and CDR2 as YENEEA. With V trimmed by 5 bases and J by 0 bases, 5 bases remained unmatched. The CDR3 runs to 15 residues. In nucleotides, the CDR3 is TGTGCCAGCAGCCCCGGACAGGGGAGCTCCTACGAGCAGTACTTC. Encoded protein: CASSPGQGSSYEQYF.

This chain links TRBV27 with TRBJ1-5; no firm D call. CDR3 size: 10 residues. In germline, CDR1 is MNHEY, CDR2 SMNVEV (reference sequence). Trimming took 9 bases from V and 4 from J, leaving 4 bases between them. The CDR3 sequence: CARRNQPQHF. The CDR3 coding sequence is TGTGCCAGAAGAAATCAGCCCCAGCATTTT.

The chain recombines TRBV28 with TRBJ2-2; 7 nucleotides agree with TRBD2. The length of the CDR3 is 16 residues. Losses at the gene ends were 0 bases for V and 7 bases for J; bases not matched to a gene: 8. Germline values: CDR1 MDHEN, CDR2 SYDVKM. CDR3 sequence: CASSLWSVGGIGELFF. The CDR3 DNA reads TGTGCCAGCAGTTTATGGAGCGTCGGGGGGATCGGGGAGCTGTTTTTT.

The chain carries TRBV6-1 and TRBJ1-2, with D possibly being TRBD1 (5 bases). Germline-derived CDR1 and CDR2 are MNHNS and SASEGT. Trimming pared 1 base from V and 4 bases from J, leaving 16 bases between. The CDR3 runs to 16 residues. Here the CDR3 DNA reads TGTGCCAGCAGTGAAGATTATATCGGGGGTCTCTATGGCTACACCTTC. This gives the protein CASSEDYIGGLYGYTF.

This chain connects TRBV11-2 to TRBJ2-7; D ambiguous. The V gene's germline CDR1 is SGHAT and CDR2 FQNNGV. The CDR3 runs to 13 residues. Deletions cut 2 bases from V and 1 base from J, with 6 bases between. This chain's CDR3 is CASSLTESYEQYF. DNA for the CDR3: TGTGCCAGCAGCTTAACAGAGTCCTACGAGCAGTACTTC.

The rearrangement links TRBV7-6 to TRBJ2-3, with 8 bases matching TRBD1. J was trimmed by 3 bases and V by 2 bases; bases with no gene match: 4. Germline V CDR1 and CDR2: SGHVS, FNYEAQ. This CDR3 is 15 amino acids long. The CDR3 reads CASSLRTGSTDTQYF. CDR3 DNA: TGTGCCAGCAGCTTAAGGACAGGGAGTACAGATACGCAGTATTTT.

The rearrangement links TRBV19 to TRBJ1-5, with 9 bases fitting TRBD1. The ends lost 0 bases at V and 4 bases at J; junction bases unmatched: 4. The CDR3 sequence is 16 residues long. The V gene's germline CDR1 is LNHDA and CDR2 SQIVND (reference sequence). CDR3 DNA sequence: TGTGCCAGTAGTATAGAAGGGACAGGGTTTAATCAGCCCCAGCATTTT. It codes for CASSIEGTGFNQPQHF. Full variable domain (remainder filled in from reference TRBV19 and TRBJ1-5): DGGITQSPKYLFRKEGQNVTLSCEQNLNHDAMYWYRQDPGQGLRLIYYSQIVNDFQKGDIAEGYSVSREKKESFPLTVTSAQKNPTAFYLCASSIEGTGFNQPQHFGDGTRLSIL.

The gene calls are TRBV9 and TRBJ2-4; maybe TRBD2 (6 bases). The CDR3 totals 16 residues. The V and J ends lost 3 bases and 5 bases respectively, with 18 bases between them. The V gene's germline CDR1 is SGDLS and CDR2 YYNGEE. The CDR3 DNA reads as TGTGCCAGCAGCGAACCCGCGGAGGGCCTGCAAAACATTCAGTACTTC. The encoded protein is CASSEPAEGLQNIQYF.

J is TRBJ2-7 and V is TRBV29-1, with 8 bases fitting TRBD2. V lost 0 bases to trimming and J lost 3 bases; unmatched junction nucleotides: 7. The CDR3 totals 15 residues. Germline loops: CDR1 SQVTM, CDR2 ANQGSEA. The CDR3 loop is CSVEDRAGGLYEQYF. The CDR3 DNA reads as TGCAGCGTTGAAGATCGGGCGGGAGGCCTCTACGAGCAGTACTTC.